Listed here are 3 T cell receptor beta chains from one sample, sequenced in a study of T-cell reconstitution after alpha-beta-depleted transplantation in children. Construction of the TCRbeta library involved unique molecular identifiers. TCRdb used MiXCR to reprocess the PCR reads, holding one entry per CDR3 protein. The table includes 200,000 to 300,000 distinct CDR3 sequences, roughly 24% detected once. Sample: PBMCs, taken before TCRalphabeta/CD19-depleted stem cell transplant. The receptors derive from a girl aged 2-10 years with Fanconi anemia, due to receive a stem cell transplant.

This clonotype was recorded at least ten times. The chain uses TRBV15 and TRBJ1-5; D might be TRBD1 (5 bases). CDR3 length: 15 amino acids. Trimming took 5 bases from V and 2 from J, leaving 13 bases between them. Germline V gene lookup returns CDR1 LNHNV and CDR2 YYDKDF (reference sequence). CDR3 region: CATSVAQAGNQPQHF. DNA of the CDR3: TGTGCCACCAGCGTGGCACAGGCTGGCAATCAGCCCCAGCATTTT.

The count of this clonotype is one. The chain uses TRBV20-1 and TRBJ2-1; maybe TRBD2 (6 bases). This CDR3 comprises 16 residues. Trimming stripped 0 bases from V and 6 bases from J, with 18 bases between. The germline V gene has CDR1 DFQATT and CDR2 SNEGSKA (reference sequence). The CDR3 loop is CSARDIKGLQLNEQFF. The CDR3 coding sequence is TGCAGTGCTAGAGATATTAAGGGACTCCAACTCAATGAGCAGTTCTTC.

The sample holds many counts of this clonotype. V and J are TRBV12-3 or TRBV12-4 and TRBJ2-3; TRBD1 agrees at 7 bases. The CDR3 length is 16 residues. J lost 0 bases, V lost 5 bases, and 8 bases had no gene match. The CDR3 reads CASSPTGEDSTDTQYF. The CDR3 DNA follows: TGTGCCAGCAGTCCCACAGGGGAAGATAGCACAGATACGCAGTATTTT.